The source of this T cell receptor (beta chain) is a study of post-analysis software for immune sequencing data. Unique molecular identifiers were present in the TCR beta cDNA libraries. T cells, roughly 0.95 to 10 million of them, yielded hundreds of thousands of cDNA molecules. Using its own MiXCR run on the PCR reads, TCRdb lists one record per CDR3 protein. The profile shows 430,000 or so distinct CDR3 sequences, roughly 40% of them singletons. Study observations and caveats: Strong co-clustering by F measure was evident for samples that had been prepared in the same batch. Controls' normalized Chao1 diversity significantly exceeded that of multiple sclerosis patients. Five TRBV segments (TRBV5-6, TRBV5-1 and TRBV20-1 among them) occurred more frequently in patients than in controls.

Details on this clonotype: Antigen specificity is unknown.

This CDR3 comprises 15 residues. Trimming removed 0 bases at V and 2 bases at J, with 10 bases between. Per germline, CDR1 MNHNY and CDR2 SVGAGI (reference sequence). The TCR originated in a girl aged 2-10 years with multiple sclerosis. The source material was blood. The chain combines TRBV6-6 with TRBJ1-1, with a possible D match to TRBD1 (5 bases). CDR3 residues: CASSYSLGGNTEAFF. Here the CDR3 DNA reads TGTGCCAGCAGTTACTCATTGGGGGGAAACACTGAAGCTTTCTTT.